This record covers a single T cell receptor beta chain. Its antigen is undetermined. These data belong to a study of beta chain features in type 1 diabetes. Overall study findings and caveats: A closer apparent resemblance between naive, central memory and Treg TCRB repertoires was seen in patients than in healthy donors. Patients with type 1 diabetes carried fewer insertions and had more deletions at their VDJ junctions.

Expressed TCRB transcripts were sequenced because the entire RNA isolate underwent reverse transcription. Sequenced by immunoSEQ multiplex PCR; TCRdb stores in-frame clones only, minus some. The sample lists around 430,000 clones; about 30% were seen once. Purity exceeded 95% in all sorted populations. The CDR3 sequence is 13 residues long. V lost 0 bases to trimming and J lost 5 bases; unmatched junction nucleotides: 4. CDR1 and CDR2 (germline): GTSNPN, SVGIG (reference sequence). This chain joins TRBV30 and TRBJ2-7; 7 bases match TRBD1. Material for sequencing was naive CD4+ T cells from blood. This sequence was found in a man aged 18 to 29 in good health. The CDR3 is CAWSVQGDHEQYF. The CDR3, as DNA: TGTGCCTGGAGTGTTCAGGGGGACCACGAGCAGTACTTC.